The 18 T cell receptor beta chains below all came from one sample that was sequenced in a study of blood T cell repertoires in COVID-19. Using immunoSEQ multiplex PCR, the repertoire was profiled, and TCRdb retains in-frame clones only, with some absent. In the table there are approximately 350,000 clones, about 90% of which are singletons. The sequencing input was peripheral blood. All receptors derive from a woman aged 18-35 years who had recovered from COVID-19.

The V and J genes are TRBV4-3 and TRBJ1-1, with unresolved D. The CDR3 runs 14 residues. The V end lost 2 bases, the J end lost 3 bases, and 10 bases lay between the germline ends. Germline-derived CDR1 and CDR2 are LGHNA and YSLEER. The CDR3 protein is CASSQLVADTEAFF. DNA for the CDR3: TGCGCCAGCAGCCAATTGGTTGCGGACACTGAAGCTTTCTTT.

This chain links TRBV9 with TRBJ2-2, with D unclear. The CDR3 length is 14 residues. The V gene's germline CDR1 is SGDLS and CDR2 YYNGEE. V lost 0 bases, J lost 3 bases, and 6 bases lay in between. The CDR3 sequence is CASSVGADTGELFF. CDR3 bases: TGTGCCAGCAGCGTAGGGGCAGACACCGGGGAGCTGTTTTTT.

This chain connects TRBV3-1 (or the pseudogene TRBV3-2) to TRBJ1-2; D perhaps matches TRBD1 (6 bases). Trimming stripped 1 base from V and 8 bases from J, with 14 bases between. Germline values: CDR1 LGHDT, CDR2 YNNKEL (reference sequence). This CDR3 region has 14 residues. For the CDR3, the DNA is TGTGCCAGCAGCCAAGTGGGGGGGCTCCCGGGCTACACCTTC. Translating it yields CASSQVGGLPGYTF.

The chain combines TRBV2 with TRBJ2-2; tentatively, D is TRBD2 (6 bases). CDR1 and CDR2 from the germline V gene are SNHLY and FYNNEI. Trimming cost V 7 bases and J 5 bases, with 17 bases left between them. The CDR3 is made up of 15 amino acids. The CDR3, as DNA: TGTGCCAGCAAGGAGGGTAGCTCTCGGACCGGGGAGCTGTTTTTT. Protein product: CASKEGSSRTGELFF.

The gene calls are TRBV4-3 and TRBJ1-4; D perhaps matches TRBD1 (6 bases). The germline V and J ends were trimmed by 2 bases and 7 bases, with 14 bases remaining between them. Germline lookup yields CDR1 LGHNA and CDR2 YSLEER. This CDR3 is built from 15 residues. The CDR3 bases are TGCGCCAGCAGCCAAAACACTAAAGGGGGTGAAAAACTGTTTTTT. Translation: CASSQNTKGGEKLFF.

This clone has a handful of counts. This chain links TRBV6-2 or TRBV6-3 with TRBJ1-5; tentatively, D is TRBD1 (6 bases). The germline V gene encodes CDR1 MNHEY and CDR2 SVGEGT. The V end lost 6 bases, the J end lost 4 bases, and 22 bases lay between the germline ends. The CDR3 is 17 residues long. CDR3 region: CASSRTSTGIENQPQHF. For the CDR3, the DNA is TGTGCCAGCAGCCGCACCTCCACAGGGATCGAGAATCAGCCCCAGCATTTT.

This clone occurred many times. This rearrangement joins TRBV5-1 to TRBJ1-3; 11 bases are a match to TRBD1. The germline CDR1 and CDR2 sequences are SGHRS and YFSETQ. The CDR3 has 16 amino acids. V dropped 3 bases and J dropped 4; count of bases not matched to a gene: 6. CDR3 coding DNA: TGCGCCAGCAGCTCCGGGACAGGGGGGTTCGGAAACACCATATATTTT. This gives the protein CASSSGTGGFGNTIYF.

The chain links TRBV6-5 to TRBJ2-1; 7 nucleotides match TRBD1. With 5 bases clipped from V and 0 bases from J, the junction kept 4 bases outside the gene matches. CDR1 and CDR2 from the germline V gene are MNHEY and SVGAGI. The CDR3 is 15 residues long. As DNA, the CDR3 is TGTGCCAGCAGTACGACAGGGTTCTCCTACAATGAGCAGTTCTTC. Residues: CASSTTGFSYNEQFF.

The chain combines TRBV4-3 with TRBJ2-1; D is uncertain. Looked up from germline, CDR1 is LGHNA and CDR2 is YSLEER. Deletions cut 0 bases from V and 5 bases from J, with 23 bases between. The CDR3 spans 19 residues. The CDR3 reads CASSQELGPTSPSNNEQFF. The CDR3 bases are TGCGCCAGCAGCCAAGAGCTGGGCCCAACCTCCCCCTCAAACAATGAGCAGTTCTTC.

The chain couples TRBV5-8 to TRBJ2-5, with 13 positions matching TRBD2. This CDR3 has 15 amino acids. The germline CDR1 and CDR2 sequences are SGHTS and YDEGEE. Unmatched junction bases numbered 4, after V lost 4 bases and J lost 4 bases. In DNA form, the CDR3 reads TGTGCCAGCAGCGCGGGACTAGCGGGATTAGAGACCCAGTACTTC. This translates into CASSAGLAGLETQYF.

This clone showed up just a few times. This chain connects TRBV12-5 to TRBJ1-5; 7 positions match TRBD1. The germline V gene encodes CDR1 LGHNT and CDR2 FRNRAP. There are 17 residues in the CDR3. Trimming took 5 bases from V and 1 from J; bases not matched to a gene: 11. The CDR3 DNA is TGTGCTAGTGGTCCTGGGACAGCTACGCCAAGCAATCAGCCCCAGCATTTT. Amino acid sequence: CASGPGTATPSNQPQHF. The entire variable domain, with the rest obtained from reference TRBV12-5 and TRBJ1-5, is as follows: DARVTQTPRHKVTEMGQEVTMRCQPILGHNTVFWYRQTMMQGLELLAYFRNRAPLDDSGMPKDRFSAEMPDATLATLKIQPSEPRDSAVYFCASGPGTATPSNQPQHFGDGTRLSIL.

This sequence joins TRBV5-1 and TRBJ2-7; 7 bases agree with TRBD1. The CDR3 totals 12 residues. Germline values: CDR1 SGHRS, CDR2 YFSETQ. V gave up 2 bases and J gave up 5 bases; unmatched junction bases: 1. This CDR3 reads CASSFDRDEQYV. CDR3 sequence (DNA): TGCGCCAGCAGCTTCGACAGGGACGAGCAGTACGTC.

The chain couples TRBV12-3 or TRBV12-4 to TRBJ2-5; TRBD2 matches at 7 bases. The CDR3 has 13 amino acids. V was clipped by 7 bases and J by 5 bases; unmatched bases: 7. CDR3 sequence reads: CASTLGTMETQYF. The CDR3 DNA reads TGTGCCAGCACCCTCGGGACTATGGAGACCCAGTACTTC.

The V and J genes are TRBV5-4 and TRBJ2-2, with TRBD2 identical over 7 bases. V lost 3 bases, J lost 3 bases, and 5 bases stayed unmatched. There are 15 residues in the CDR3. Germline V CDR1 and CDR2: SGHNT, YYREEE (reference sequence). The CDR3 nucleotides are TGTGCCAGCAGCTCACCTAGCGGAGACACCGGGGAGCTGTTTTTT. This translates into CASSSPSGDTGELFF.

The chain joins TRBV9 to TRBJ2-3, with 9 bases matching TRBD1. CDR1 and CDR2 from the germline V gene are SGDLS and YYNGEE. Trimming cost V 0 bases and J 4 bases; bases outside gene matches: 6. The CDR3 extends over 16 amino acids. The CDR3 spells CASSVETGGRSDTQYF. As DNA, the CDR3 is TGTGCCAGCAGCGTAGAAACAGGGGGCCGTTCAGATACGCAGTATTTT.

This rearrangement joins TRBV7-9 to TRBJ2-2; TRBD1 agrees at 8 bases. The CDR3 consists of 15 residues. The junction had 7 bases not matched to a gene; V was cut back by 3 bases and J by 7 bases. Germline CDR1 SEHNR, CDR2 FQNEAQ (reference sequence). CDR3 amino acids: CASSLRQGMVGELFF. The CDR3 coding sequence is TGTGCCAGCAGCTTGAGACAGGGGATGGTCGGGGAGCTGTTTTTT.

The genes are TRBV10-3 and TRBJ1-2, with a tentative D call TRBD1 (6 bases). The CDR3 has 13 residues. V gave up 6 bases and J gave up 7 bases, with 15 bases separating them. Germline V lookup: CDR1 ENHRY, CDR2 SYGVKD. The CDR3 DNA is TGTGCCATCAGGCAGGGGCCCCAGGGTGGCTACACCTTC. Translating gives CAIRQGPQGGYTF.

This rearrangement joins TRBV9 to TRBJ2-1; weak D call: TRBD2 (5 bases). This CDR3 has 15 amino acids. The V and J ends lost 0 bases and 5 bases respectively, with 12 bases between them. Germline V gives CDR1 SGDLS, CDR2 YYNGEE. The CDR3 sequence is CASSVVEASHNEQFF. In DNA, the CDR3 is TGTGCCAGCAGCGTAGTGGAGGCTAGCCACAATGAGCAGTTCTTC.